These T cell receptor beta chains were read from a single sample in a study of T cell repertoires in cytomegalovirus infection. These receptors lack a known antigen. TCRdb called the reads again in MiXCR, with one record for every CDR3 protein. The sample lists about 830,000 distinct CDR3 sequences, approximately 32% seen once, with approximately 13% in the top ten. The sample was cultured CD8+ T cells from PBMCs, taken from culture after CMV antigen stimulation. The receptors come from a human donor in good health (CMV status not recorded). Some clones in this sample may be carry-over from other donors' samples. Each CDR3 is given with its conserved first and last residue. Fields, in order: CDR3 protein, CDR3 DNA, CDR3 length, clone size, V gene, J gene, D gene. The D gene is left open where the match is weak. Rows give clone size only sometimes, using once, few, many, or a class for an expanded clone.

CDR3 protein: CASSVLIQGTGELFF
CDR3 DNA: TGTGCCAGCAGTGTCCTAATTCAGGGTACCGGGGAGCTGTTTTTT
CDR3 length: 15
clone size: few
V gene: TRBV27
J gene: TRBJ2-2
D gene: -

CDR3 protein: CASSLSVRNSYEQYF
CDR3 DNA: TGTGCCAGCAGCTTATCGGTCAGGAACTCCTACGAGCAGTACTTC
CDR3 length: 15
clone size: many
V gene: TRBV7-8
J gene: TRBJ2-7
D gene: -

CDR3 protein: CASSLDIRNEQFF
CDR3 DNA: TGTGCCAGCAGCTTAGATATCCGGAATGAGCAGTTCTTC
CDR3 length: 13
clone size: many
V gene: TRBV7-2
J gene: TRBJ2-1
D gene: -

CDR3 protein: CASSLQRSTEAFF
CDR3 DNA: TGTGCCAGCAGCTTACAGCGGTCCACTGAAGCTTTCTTT
CDR3 length: 13
clone size: many
V gene: TRBV7-6
J gene: TRBJ1-1
D gene: -

CDR3 protein: CSAPRADYGYTF
CDR3 DNA: TGCAGTGCCCCCAGGGCGGACTATGGCTACACCTTC
CDR3 length: 12
clone size: -
V gene: TRBV20-1
J gene: TRBJ1-2
D gene: -

CDR3 protein: CVSSTGVGDDGYTF
CDR3 DNA: TGTGTCAGCAGCACGGGCGTAGGGGATGATGGCTACACCTTC
CDR3 length: 14
clone size: -
V gene: TRBV7-9
J gene: TRBJ1-2
D gene: -

CDR3 protein: CASGLGVEAGDQPQHF
CDR3 DNA: TGTGCTAGTGGTTTAGGTGTTGAGGCTGGTGATCAGCCCCAGCATTTT
CDR3 length: 16
clone size: -
V gene: TRBV12-5
J gene: TRBJ1-5
D gene: -

CDR3 protein: CASSKTGTAKNIQYF
CDR3 DNA: TGTGCCAGTAGTAAGACAGGGACAGCCAAAAACATTCAGTACTTC
CDR3 length: 15
clone size: -
V gene: TRBV19
J gene: TRBJ2-4
D gene: TRBD1

CDR3 protein: CASSSRDRGRRMNTEAFF
CDR3 DNA: TGTGCCAGTAGTTCTCGGGACAGGGGGCGTAGGATGAACACTGAAGCTTTCTTT
CDR3 length: 18
clone size: -
V gene: TRBV19
J gene: TRBJ1-1
D gene: TRBD1

CDR3 protein: CASSLGGTGNEQFF
CDR3 DNA: TGTGCCAGCAGCCTAGGGGGGACAGGAAATGAGCAGTTCTTC
CDR3 length: 14
clone size: many
V gene: TRBV7-2
J gene: TRBJ2-1
D gene: TRBD1

CDR3 protein: CASSLGGSGRQGPSNQPQHF
CDR3 DNA: TGTGCCAGCAGCTTAGGAGGGAGCGGTCGACAGGGGCCTAGCAATCAGCCCCAGCATTTT
CDR3 length: 20
clone size: few
V gene: TRBV7-9
J gene: TRBJ1-5
D gene: TRBD1

CDR3 protein: CASSYSGHQEEKLFF
CDR3 DNA: TGTGCCAGCAGTTACTCGGGACACCAAGAAGAAAAACTGTTTTTT
CDR3 length: 15
clone size: -
V gene: TRBV6-2/TRBV6-3
J gene: TRBJ1-4
D gene: -

CDR3 protein: CASGTGQNGYTF
CDR3 DNA: TGTGCCAGCGGGACGGGACAGAATGGCTACACCTTC
CDR3 length: 12
clone size: -
V gene: TRBV25-1
J gene: TRBJ1-2
D gene: TRBD1

CDR3 protein: CASSPKTSGGAGEQFF
CDR3 DNA: TGTGCCAGCAGCCCCAAAACTAGCGGGGGGGCTGGTGAGCAGTTCTTC
CDR3 length: 16
clone size: -
V gene: TRBV7-6
J gene: TRBJ2-1
D gene: TRBD2

CDR3 protein: CASSSRTSGTNEQFF
CDR3 DNA: TGTGCCAGCAGCTCTCGGACTAGCGGGACCAATGAGCAGTTCTTC
CDR3 length: 15
clone size: -
V gene: TRBV13
J gene: TRBJ2-1
D gene: TRBD2

CDR3 protein: CASSLTGDNYGYTF
CDR3 DNA: TGTGCCAGCAGTTTAACAGGAGACAACTATGGCTACACCTTC
CDR3 length: 14
clone size: -
V gene: TRBV27
J gene: TRBJ1-2
D gene: -

CDR3 protein: CASSWSSLSYEQYF
CDR3 DNA: TGTGCCAGCAGTTGGTCTTCTCTTTCATACGAGCAGTACTTC
CDR3 length: 14
clone size: -
V gene: TRBV27
J gene: TRBJ2-7
D gene: -

CDR3 protein: CASSAIRAHLDTGELFF
CDR3 DNA: TGTGCCAGCAGCGCGATCCGCGCCCATCTGGACACCGGGGAGCTGTTTTTT
CDR3 length: 17
clone size: -
V gene: TRBV7-9
J gene: TRBJ2-2
D gene: -

CDR3 protein: CASSPTTGYQTQYF
CDR3 DNA: TGTGCCAGCAGCCCTACTACAGGGTATCAGACCCAGTACTTC
CDR3 length: 14
clone size: many
V gene: TRBV12-3/TRBV12-4
J gene: TRBJ2-5
D gene: -

CDR3 protein: CASSSSPDGVSYGYTF
CDR3 DNA: TGTGCCAGCAGTTCCTCCCCCGATGGAGTCTCCTATGGCTACACCTTC
CDR3 length: 16
clone size: -
V gene: TRBV27
J gene: TRBJ1-2
D gene: -

CDR3 protein: CASSARKYSQETQYF
CDR3 DNA: TGTGCCAGCAGTGCGAGGAAGTACAGCCAAGAGACCCAGTACTTC
CDR3 length: 15
clone size: -
V gene: TRBV6-6
J gene: TRBJ2-5
D gene: -

CDR3 protein: CASSLARTGGDYGYTF
CDR3 DNA: TGTGCCAGCAGCTTAGCAAGGACAGGGGGGGACTATGGCTACACCTTC
CDR3 length: 16
clone size: few
V gene: TRBV7-8
J gene: TRBJ1-2
D gene: TRBD1

CDR3 protein: CASSERTWTVQETQYF
CDR3 DNA: TGTGCCAGCAGTGAACGGACCTGGACAGTGCAAGAGACCCAGTACTTC
CDR3 length: 16
clone size: -
V gene: TRBV6-1
J gene: TRBJ2-5
D gene: -

CDR3 protein: CASSLNGRAEAFF
CDR3 DNA: TGTGCCAGCAGCTTAAACGGGAGAGCTGAAGCTTTCTTT
CDR3 length: 13
clone size: many
V gene: TRBV7-6
J gene: TRBJ1-1
D gene: -

CDR3 protein: CANSYSREDGYTF
CDR3 DNA: TGTGCCAACAGTTACTCCAGGGAGGATGGCTACACCTTC
CDR3 length: 13
clone size: -
V gene: TRBV6-2/TRBV6-3
J gene: TRBJ1-2
D gene: -

CDR3 protein: CASSEASGGGDTQYF
CDR3 DNA: TGTGCCAGCAGTGAAGCGTCAGGGGGCGGAGATACGCAGTATTTT
CDR3 length: 15
clone size: few
V gene: TRBV6-1
J gene: TRBJ2-3
D gene: TRBD1

CDR3 protein: CASSNRPPYGNGETQYF
CDR3 DNA: TGTGCCAGCAGCAACCGCCCGCCTTATGGCAATGGAGAGACCCAGTACTTC
CDR3 length: 17
clone size: -
V gene: TRBV7-9
J gene: TRBJ2-5
D gene: -

CDR3 protein: CASSLNGRGAKIQYF
CDR3 DNA: TGTGCCAGCAGCTTAAATGGCCGGGGGGCCAAAATTCAGTACTTC
CDR3 length: 15
clone size: few
V gene: TRBV7-8
J gene: TRBJ2-4
D gene: -

CDR3 protein: CASSLTGTGGHGELFF
CDR3 DNA: TGTGCCAGCAGCTTAACCGGGACAGGGGGCCACGGGGAGCTGTTTTTT
CDR3 length: 16
clone size: few
V gene: TRBV7-3
J gene: TRBJ2-2
D gene: TRBD1

CDR3 protein: CASSLPTGKNTEAFF
CDR3 DNA: TGTGCCAGCAGCCTACCAACAGGAAAGAACACTGAAGCTTTCTTT
CDR3 length: 15
clone size: -
V gene: TRBV7-8
J gene: TRBJ1-1
D gene: -

CDR3 protein: CASSPLDSDTQYF
CDR3 DNA: TGTGCCAGCAGTCCCCTAGATTCAGATACGCAGTATTTT
CDR3 length: 13
clone size: few
V gene: TRBV12-3/TRBV12-4
J gene: TRBJ2-3
D gene: -

CDR3 protein: CASSLWVAGPYQETQYF
CDR3 DNA: TGCGCCAGCAGCCTCTGGGTAGCGGGACCGTACCAAGAGACCCAGTACTTC
CDR3 length: 17
clone size: few
V gene: TRBV4-1
J gene: TRBJ2-5
D gene: TRBD2

CDR3 protein: CASSIGLANEQFF
CDR3 DNA: TGTGCCAGCAGCATAGGGCTAGCGAATGAGCAGTTCTTC
CDR3 length: 13
clone size: many
V gene: TRBV7-8
J gene: TRBJ2-1
D gene: -

CDR3 protein: CASSSWDRGRAGELFF
CDR3 DNA: TGTGCCAGCAGCAGCTGGGACAGGGGAAGGGCCGGGGAGCTGTTTTTT
CDR3 length: 16
clone size: few
V gene: TRBV5-6
J gene: TRBJ2-2
D gene: TRBD1

CDR3 protein: CASRITGVSNQPQHF
CDR3 DNA: TGTGCCAGCAGGATTACAGGGGTGAGCAATCAGCCCCAGCATTTT
CDR3 length: 15
clone size: -
V gene: TRBV2
J gene: TRBJ1-5
D gene: TRBD1

CDR3 protein: CASSMADLPTLGSTEAFF
CDR3 DNA: TGTGCCAGCAGTATGGCGGACCTACCTACTCTTGGGAGCACTGAAGCTTTCTTT
CDR3 length: 18
clone size: -
V gene: TRBV6-5
J gene: TRBJ1-1
D gene: -

CDR3 protein: CASSQPGTGNYNEQFF
CDR3 DNA: TGTGCCAGCAGTCAACCAGGGACAGGGAACTACAATGAGCAGTTCTTC
CDR3 length: 16
clone size: many
V gene: TRBV14
J gene: TRBJ2-1
D gene: TRBD1

CDR3 protein: CASSFEYSDTQYF
CDR3 DNA: TGCGCCAGCAGCTTCGAGTACTCTGATACGCAGTATTTT
CDR3 length: 13
clone size: -
V gene: TRBV5-1
J gene: TRBJ2-3
D gene: -

CDR3 protein: CASSYRAGRDEQYF
CDR3 DNA: TGTGCCAGCAGTTACCGGGCAGGACGAGACGAGCAGTACTTC
CDR3 length: 14
clone size: -
V gene: TRBV6-5
J gene: TRBJ2-7
D gene: -

CDR3 protein: CASSMEGLETQYF
CDR3 DNA: TGTGCCAGTAGTATGGAGGGTCTGGAGACCCAGTACTTC
CDR3 length: 13
clone size: -
V gene: TRBV19
J gene: TRBJ2-5
D gene: -

CDR3 protein: CASSLGTGYNYGYTF
CDR3 DNA: TGTGCCAGCAGTTTAGGGACAGGGTATAACTATGGCTACACCTTC
CDR3 length: 15
clone size: many
V gene: TRBV12-3/TRBV12-4
J gene: TRBJ1-2
D gene: TRBD1

CDR3 protein: CASSLGEGPYNQPQHF
CDR3 DNA: TGTGCCAGCAGCTTGGGGGAAGGACCGTACAATCAGCCCCAGCATTTT
CDR3 length: 16
clone size: -
V gene: TRBV5-6
J gene: TRBJ1-5
D gene: -

CDR3 protein: CASSEYISGGNNEQFF
CDR3 DNA: TGTGCCAGCAGTGAATATATTAGCGGGGGTAACAATGAGCAGTTCTTC
CDR3 length: 16
clone size: -
V gene: TRBV6-1
J gene: TRBJ2-1
D gene: TRBD2

CDR3 protein: CASSLDSRAHGYTF
CDR3 DNA: TGTGCCAGCAGCTTAGATTCCAGAGCGCACGGCTACACCTTC
CDR3 length: 14
clone size: many
V gene: TRBV7-2
J gene: TRBJ1-2
D gene: -

CDR3 protein: CASSSGLAGEQFF
CDR3 DNA: TGTGCCAGTAGTTCAGGACTAGCGGGAGAGCAGTTCTTC
CDR3 length: 13
clone size: few
V gene: TRBV19
J gene: TRBJ2-1
D gene: TRBD2

CDR3 protein: CASTPGAAPDTQYF
CDR3 DNA: TGTGCCAGTACCCCAGGGGCTGCGCCAGATACGCAGTATTTT
CDR3 length: 14
clone size: -
V gene: TRBV19
J gene: TRBJ2-3
D gene: -

CDR3 protein: CASSIGGLSTEAFF
CDR3 DNA: TGTGCCAGTAGTATTGGGGGGTTGAGCACTGAAGCTTTCTTT
CDR3 length: 14
clone size: -
V gene: TRBV19
J gene: TRBJ1-1
D gene: -

CDR3 protein: CASSYPARKGLTKNIQYF
CDR3 DNA: TGTGCCAGCAGTTACCCCGCTCGAAAGGGACTGACCAAAAACATTCAGTACTTC
CDR3 length: 18
clone size: -
V gene: TRBV6-2/TRBV6-3
J gene: TRBJ2-4
D gene: -

CDR3 protein: CASSQQQLRRSNEQFF
CDR3 DNA: TGCGCCAGCAGTCAGCAACAGCTAAGACGATCCAATGAGCAGTTCTTC
CDR3 length: 16
clone size: -
V gene: TRBV23-1
J gene: TRBJ2-1
D gene: -